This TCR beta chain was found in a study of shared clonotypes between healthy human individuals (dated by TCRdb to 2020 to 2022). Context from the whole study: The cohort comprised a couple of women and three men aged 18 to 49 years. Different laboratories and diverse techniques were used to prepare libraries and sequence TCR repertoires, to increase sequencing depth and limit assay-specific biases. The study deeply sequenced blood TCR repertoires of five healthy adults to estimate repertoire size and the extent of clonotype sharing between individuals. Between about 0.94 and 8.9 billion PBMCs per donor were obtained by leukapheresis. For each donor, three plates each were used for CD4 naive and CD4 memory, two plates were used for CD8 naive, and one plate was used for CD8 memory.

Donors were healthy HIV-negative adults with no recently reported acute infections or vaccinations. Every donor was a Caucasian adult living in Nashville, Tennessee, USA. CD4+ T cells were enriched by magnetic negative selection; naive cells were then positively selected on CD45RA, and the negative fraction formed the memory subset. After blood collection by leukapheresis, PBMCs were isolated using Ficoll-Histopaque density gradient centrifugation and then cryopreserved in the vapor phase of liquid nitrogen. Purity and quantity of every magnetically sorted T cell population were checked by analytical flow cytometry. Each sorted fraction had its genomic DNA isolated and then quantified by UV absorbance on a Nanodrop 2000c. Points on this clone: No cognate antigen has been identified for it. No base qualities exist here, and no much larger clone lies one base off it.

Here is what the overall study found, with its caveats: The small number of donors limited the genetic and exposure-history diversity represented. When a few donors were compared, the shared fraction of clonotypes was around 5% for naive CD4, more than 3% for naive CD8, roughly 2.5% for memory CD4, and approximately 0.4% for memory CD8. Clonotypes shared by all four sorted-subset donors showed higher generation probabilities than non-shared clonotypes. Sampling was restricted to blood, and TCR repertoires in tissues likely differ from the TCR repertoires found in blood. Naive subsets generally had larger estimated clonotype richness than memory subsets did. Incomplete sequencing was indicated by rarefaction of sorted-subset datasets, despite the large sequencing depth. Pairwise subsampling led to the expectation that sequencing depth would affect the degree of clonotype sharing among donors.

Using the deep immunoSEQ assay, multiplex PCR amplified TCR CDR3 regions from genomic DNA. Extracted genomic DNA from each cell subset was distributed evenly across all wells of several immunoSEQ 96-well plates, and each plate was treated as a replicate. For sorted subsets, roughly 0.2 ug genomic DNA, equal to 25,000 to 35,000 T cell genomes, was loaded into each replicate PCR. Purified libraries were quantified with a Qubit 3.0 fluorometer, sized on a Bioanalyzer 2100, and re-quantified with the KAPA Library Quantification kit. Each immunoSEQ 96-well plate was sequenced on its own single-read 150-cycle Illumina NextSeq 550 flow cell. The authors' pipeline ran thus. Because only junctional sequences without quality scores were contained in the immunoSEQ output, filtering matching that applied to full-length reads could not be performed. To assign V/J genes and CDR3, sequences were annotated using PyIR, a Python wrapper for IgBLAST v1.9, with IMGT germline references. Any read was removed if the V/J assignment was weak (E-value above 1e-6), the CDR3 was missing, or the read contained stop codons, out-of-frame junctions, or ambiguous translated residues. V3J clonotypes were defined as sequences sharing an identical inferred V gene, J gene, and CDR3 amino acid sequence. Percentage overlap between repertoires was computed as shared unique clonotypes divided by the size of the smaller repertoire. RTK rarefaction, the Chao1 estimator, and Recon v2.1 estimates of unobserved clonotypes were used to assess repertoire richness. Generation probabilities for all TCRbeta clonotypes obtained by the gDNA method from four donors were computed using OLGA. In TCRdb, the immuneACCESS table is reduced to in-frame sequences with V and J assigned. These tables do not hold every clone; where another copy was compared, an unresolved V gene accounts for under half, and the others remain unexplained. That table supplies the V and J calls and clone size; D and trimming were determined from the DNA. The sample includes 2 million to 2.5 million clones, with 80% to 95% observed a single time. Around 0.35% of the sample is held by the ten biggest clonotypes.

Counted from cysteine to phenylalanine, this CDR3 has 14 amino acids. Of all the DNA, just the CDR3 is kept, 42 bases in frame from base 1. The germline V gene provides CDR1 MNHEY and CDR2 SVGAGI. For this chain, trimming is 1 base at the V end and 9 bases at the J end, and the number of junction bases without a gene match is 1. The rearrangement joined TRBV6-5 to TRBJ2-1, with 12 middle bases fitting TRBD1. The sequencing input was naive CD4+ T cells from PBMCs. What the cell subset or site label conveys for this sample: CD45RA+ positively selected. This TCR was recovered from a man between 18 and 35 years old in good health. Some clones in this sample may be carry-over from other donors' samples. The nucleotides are TGTGCCAGCAGTTACTTGGGACAGGGGGCTGAGCAGTTCTTC. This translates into CASSYLGQGAEQFF.